One and the same sample provided the 4 T cell receptor beta chains below, sequenced in a study of T cells in Graves' hyperthyroidism and ophthalmopathy (dated by TCRdb to between 2018 and 2021). The library came from multiplex PCR. These reads were obtained on an Illumina HiSeq 2000. The TCR beta CDR3 regions were amplified from the RNA transcripts. A first-round RT-PCR of the TCR CDR3 used the HTBI primer set with the Qiagen OneStep RT-PCR kit. In TCRdb, the public reads were trimmed at Q25 with fastp and aligned with MiXCR, with productive beta chains retained. Each entry merges the rows of one CDR3 protein and shows their most common DNA and genes. For this sample the table gives some 360,000 distinct CDR3 sequences, of which roughly 18% were detected only once. Around 15% of the sample lies in the top ten. Source material: blood. All receptors come from a woman aged 40 to 50 with Graves' ophthalmopathy.

J is TRBJ1-1 and V is TRBV6-1; D gene uncertain. V gave up 2 bases and J gave up 13 bases, with 11 bases separating them. This CDR3 spans 11 amino acids. Germline V CDR1 and CDR2: MNHNS, SASEGT. As DNA, the CDR3 is TGTGCCAGCAGTGAACCCACGAGACTTTTCTTT. Amino acids: CASSEPTRLFF.

This clonotype was observed many times. The chain links TRBV12-3 or TRBV12-4 to TRBJ2-7; D is ambiguous. Trimming cost V 4 bases and J 5 bases, with 18 bases left between them. The CDR3 sequence is 15 residues long. The CDR3 region is CASSSSRSQVNEQYF. The CDR3 bases are TGTGCCAGCAGTTCATCACGCAGTCAGGTAAACGAGCAGTACTTC.

This clonotype showed up many times. The chain couples TRBV27 to TRBJ1-2; D is undetermined. This CDR3 is built from 13 residues. Germline V CDR1 and CDR2: MNHEY, SMNVEV (reference sequence). The V end was cut by 5 bases, the J end by 3 bases, with 10 bases between. DNA of the CDR3: TGTGCCAGCAGTCGTCGTGGACACTATGGCTACACCTTC. It yields the protein CASSRRGHYGYTF.

This clonotype was detected many times. The CDR3 nucleotides are TGTGCCAGCGATCTTGGAGGGGAGCAGTACTTC. Translated: CASDLGGEQYF. The chain links TRBV12-3 or TRBV12-4 to TRBJ2-7; possibly TRBD2 for D (6 bases). The length of the CDR3 is 11 residues. The germline V and J ends were trimmed by 8 bases and 7 bases, with 12 bases remaining between them.